The sequence of this TCR beta chain was determined in a study of T cells in Graves' hyperthyroidism and ophthalmopathy. The investigators amplified TCR beta CDR3 regions from RNA transcripts. The primer set for the first-round RT-PCR of the TCR CDR3 was HTBI. One entry per CDR3 protein results from TCRdb running MiXCR on the multiplex PCR reads. The sample includes about 380,000 distinct CDR3 sequences, more than 11% of them seen just once. V was pared by 11 bases and J by 3 bases, with 16 bases between. The germline gives CDR1 MNHNS, CDR2 SASEGT. The CDR3 is made up of 13 amino acids. The receptor comes from a woman aged 55-69 years with Graves' hyperthyroidism. The chain carries TRBV6-1 and TRBJ1-1; D is perhaps TRBD1 (6 bases). The sequenced sample was blood. The chain's CDR3 is CAGQRTGYTEAFF. CDR3 bases: TGTGCCGGACAAAGAACAGGGTACACTGAAGCTTTCTTT.